This T cell receptor beta chain came from a study of blood T cells in healthy people across ages. Broader study findings: There was no known CMV status for donors, so expanded clonotype changes were possibly confounded.

The CDR3 contains 16 residues. In germline, CDR1 is SGDLS, CDR2 YYNGEE. For the second PCR, which ran for roughly 6 to 11 cycles, a sample-barcoded 5' primer and a J-beta primer mix were used. Tagging of each cDNA molecule was performed by a template-switch adaptor with 12 random nucleotides. In TCRdb, the 5' RACE reads were re-called with MiXCR into one record per CDR3 protein. Of over 600,000 distinct CDR3 sequences in the sample, around a fifth were seen once. About this clonotype: Antigen unknown.

The J gene is TRBJ2-5, the V gene TRBV9, with 11 nucleotides matching TRBD2. The J call may not be correct, given that the DNA end is closer to TRBJ2-7. The TCR sequence derives from a man aged 70 or older in good health. The sample comprised blood. CDR3 sequence reads: CASSPRLAGKHHEQYF. CDR3 DNA sequence: TGTGCCAGCAGCCCCCGACTAGCGGGAAAACACCACGAGCAGTACTTC.